The clone carrying this T cell receptor beta chain was found a few times. Its specificity is not known. The sample belongs to a study of T cells in Graves' hyperthyroidism and ophthalmopathy. Deletions cut 7 bases from V and 6 bases from J, with 16 bases between. Per the germline V gene, CDR1 is SQVTM and CDR2 is ANQGSEA. The CDR3 covers 12 residues. Amplification targeted TCR beta CDR3 regions from RNA transcripts. The HTBI set primed first-round TCR CDR3 RT-PCR. TCRdb re-called the multiplex PCR reads with MiXCR, one entry per CDR3 protein. The data show about 250,000 distinct CDR3 sequences, around 26% seen once. Study-wide results and limits: Most thyroid clonotypes expanded above 0.001 appeared in blood too.

The receptor was derived from a woman aged 40 to 50 with Graves' ophthalmopathy. V is TRBV29-1 and J is TRBJ2-7, with D perhaps TRBD1 (5 bases). Sequencing input: blood. The CDR3 reads CSAKPAGSEQYF. DNA of the CDR3: TGCAGCGCCAAACCAGCAGGGTCCGAGCAGTACTTC.